Listed here is a single T cell receptor beta chain. The table lists this clonotype with many counts. The antigen this receptor binds is unknown. No base-level quality is on record; no much larger clone is a single base apart. Libraries of naive CD8 T cells were generated from around 20,000 to 990,000 sorted cells, with 10%, 30% or 50% of the purified RNA used. Naive CD8 T cells were FACS-sorted as CD8+CD4-CCR7+CD45RA+ on a BD FACSAria II into RLT Plus buffer. To test detection sensitivity, Jurkat RNA equal to 9 to 10 TCR copies was added to samples of roughly 18,000-1,100,000 naive CD8 T cells. Enrichment of CD8 T cells was performed with RosetteSep CD8+ T Cell Enrichment Cocktail and Ficoll-Paque, after which ACK red cell lysis was carried out. Library generation was performed with PCR. Sequencing was carried out with an Illumina HiSeq 4000. Bulk TCR libraries were generated as previously described, with the TCR primers listed in Table S5 used. Total RNA was purified with the Qiagen AllPrep DNA/RNA kit. Before analysis, reads from multiple sequencing runs of the same library were pooled. Concerning the study's data processing: Only reads with exact TCR constant sequence were kept, trimmed to 150 nt, and grouped by their 12-nt molecular barcodes. Reads inside each barcode group were sub-clustered using a 15% Levenshtein threshold, and a quality-weighted consensus sequence was constructed for each RNA molecule. Non-functional sequences were filtered out, along with any lower-count sequence sitting one edit away from another sequence. Based on a fit of two negative binomial distributions, barcode sub-clusters having less than 20% of the maximum read count were discarded. The public reads were reanalyzed by TCRdb: fastp trimming at Q25, MiXCR alignment, in-frame beta chains only. Rows are unified per CDR3 protein, each entry keeping the most common DNA and genes. What appears here as the V and J calls and clone size reflects TCRdb's work, not the paper's. Here the sample has fewer than 350,000 distinct CDR3 sequences; about 20% occur a single time. Of the sample, 0.75% to 0.85% is held by the ten largest clones.

The data were taken from a study of molecular identifiers for immune sequencing clone quantification (dated by TCRdb to the late 2010s). Background on the whole study: For a replicate experiment, RNA from around 20,000 or 100,000 naive CD8 T cells was divided into five aliquots, of which four were sequenced. CD8 T cells were used in a methods study to benchmark molecular-identifier clustering-based TCR repertoire sequencing (MIDCIRS) and TCR RNA copy counting.

Overall results and qualifications from the work: Modeling indicated approximately 3 TCR RNA copies recovered per cell, compared with 7.5 to 10 by digital PCR, which implies a capture efficiency of approximately 30%. Without barcode sub-clustering, chimeric consensus sequences inflated TCR diversity; chimeras reached as high as 47%. The naive libraries included spiked-in Jurkat TCR RNA (about 9 copies' worth), and this Jurkat TCR RNA is not part of the donor repertoire. In CMV-specific effector cells, over 97% of molecules were held by clones above 20 RNA copies, whereas under 1% of molecules were held by such clones in naive cells. Spiked-in Jurkat TCR RNA equal to a single cell's worth was reported to be detectable even within one million naive CD8 T cells. The sizes of highly expanded clones could end up underestimated when identical TCR molecules share a barcode.

The source of this sequence is a human donor in good health. Some libraries in this study had Jurkat cell RNA spiked in. Material: naive CD8+ T cells from blood, with Jurkat cell RNA spiked in. Read against the paper, the sample's cell subset or site label means: FACS-sorted CD8+CD4-CCR7+CD45RA+ naive T cells.

In nucleotides, the sequence is TGTGCCAGCAGTCCCACGGGGGCTACCGAGCAGTACTTC. It specifies CASSPTGATEQYF. Here the chain combines TRBV28 and TRBJ2-7; the D gene could be TRBD1 or TRBD2, each one agreeing over 6 bases. Relative to germline, V is 5 bases shorter and J is 6 bases shorter, with 14 bases between their ends. CDR1 MDHEN and CDR2 SYDVKM were looked up in the germline V gene. Spanning cysteine to phenylalanine, the CDR3 consists of 13 amino acids. Only the CDR3 DNA stays, 39 bases, in frame from base 1.